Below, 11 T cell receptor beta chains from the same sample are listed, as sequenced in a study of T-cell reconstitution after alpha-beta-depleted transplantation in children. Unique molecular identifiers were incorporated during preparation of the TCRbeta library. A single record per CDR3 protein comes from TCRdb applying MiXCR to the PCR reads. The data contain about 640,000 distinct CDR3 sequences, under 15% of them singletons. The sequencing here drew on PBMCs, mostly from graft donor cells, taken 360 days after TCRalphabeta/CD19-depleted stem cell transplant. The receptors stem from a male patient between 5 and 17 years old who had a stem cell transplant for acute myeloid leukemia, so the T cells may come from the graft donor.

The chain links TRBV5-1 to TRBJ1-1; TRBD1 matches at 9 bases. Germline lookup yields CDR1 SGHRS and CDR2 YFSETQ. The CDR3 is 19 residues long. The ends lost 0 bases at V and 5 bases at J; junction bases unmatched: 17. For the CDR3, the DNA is TGCGCCAGCAGCTTGGCGGTGAGTTGGACAGGGGTGAGGGGGACTGAAGCTTTCTTT. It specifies CASSLAVSWTGVRGTEAFF.

The DNA for the CDR3 is TGTGCCAGCAGTTTCAGGCTATCACGGTTCTACGAGCAGTACTTC. Translating gives CASSFRLSRFYEQYF. The chain joins TRBV12-3 or TRBV12-4 to TRBJ2-7; D ambiguous. Trimming took off 3 bases at V and 3 bases at J, with 15 bases between the two ends. The length of the CDR3 is 15 residues.

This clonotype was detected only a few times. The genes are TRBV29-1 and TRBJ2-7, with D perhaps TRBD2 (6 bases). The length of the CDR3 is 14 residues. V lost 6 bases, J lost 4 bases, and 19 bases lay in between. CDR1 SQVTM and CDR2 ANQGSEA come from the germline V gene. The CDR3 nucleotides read TGCAGCGTCAATTCTATCCTGGGGGGTTACGAGCAGTACTTC. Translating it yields CSVNSILGGYEQYF.

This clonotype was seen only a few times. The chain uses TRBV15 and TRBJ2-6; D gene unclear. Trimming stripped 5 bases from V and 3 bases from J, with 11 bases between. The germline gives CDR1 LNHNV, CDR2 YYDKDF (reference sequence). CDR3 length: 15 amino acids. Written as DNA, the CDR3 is TGTGCCACCAGCGTCGGAGTGGGTGGGGCCAACGTCCTGACTTTC. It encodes CATSVGVGGANVLTF.

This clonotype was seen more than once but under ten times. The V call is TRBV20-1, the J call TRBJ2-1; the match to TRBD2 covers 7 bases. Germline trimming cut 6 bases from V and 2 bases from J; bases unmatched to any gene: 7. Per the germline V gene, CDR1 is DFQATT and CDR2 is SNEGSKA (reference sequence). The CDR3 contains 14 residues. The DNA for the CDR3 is TGCAGTGCCATTAGCGGGCGAGCCTACAATGAGCAGTTCTTC. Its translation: CSAISGRAYNEQFF.

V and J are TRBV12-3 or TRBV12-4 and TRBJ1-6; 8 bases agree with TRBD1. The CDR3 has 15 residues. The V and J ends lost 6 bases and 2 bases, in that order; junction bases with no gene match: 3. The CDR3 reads CASREDRAYNSPLHF. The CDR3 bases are TGTGCCAGCAGAGAGGACAGGGCCTATAATTCACCCCTCCACTTT.

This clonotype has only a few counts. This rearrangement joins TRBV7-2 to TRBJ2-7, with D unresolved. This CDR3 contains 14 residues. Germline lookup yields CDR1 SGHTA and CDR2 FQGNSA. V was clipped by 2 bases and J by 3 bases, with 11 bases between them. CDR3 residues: CASSLQSSLYEQYF. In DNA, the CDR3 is TGTGCCAGCAGCTTACAATCGTCCCTCTACGAGCAGTACTTC.

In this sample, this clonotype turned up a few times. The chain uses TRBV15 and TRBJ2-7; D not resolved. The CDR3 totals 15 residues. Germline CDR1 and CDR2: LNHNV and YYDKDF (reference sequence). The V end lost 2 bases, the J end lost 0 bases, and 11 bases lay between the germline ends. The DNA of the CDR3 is TGTGCCACCAGCAGACTTAGGACGGGCTCCTACGAGCAGTACTTC. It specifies CATSRLRTGSYEQYF. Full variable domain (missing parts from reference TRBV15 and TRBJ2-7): DAMVIQNPRYQVTQFGKPVTLSCSQTLNHNVMYWYQQKSSQAPKLLFHYYDKDFNNEADTPDNFQSRRPNTSFCFLDIRSPGLGDTAMYLCATSRLRTGSYEQYFGPGTRLTVT.

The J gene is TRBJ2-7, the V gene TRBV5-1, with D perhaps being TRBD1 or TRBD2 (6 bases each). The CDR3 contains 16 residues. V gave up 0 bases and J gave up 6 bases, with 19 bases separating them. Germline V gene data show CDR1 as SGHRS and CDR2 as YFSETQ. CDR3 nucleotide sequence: TGCGCCAGCAGCTTGGTCCAAGGGGGGCCCCTTGGCGAGCAGTACTTC. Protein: CASSLVQGGPLGEQYF.

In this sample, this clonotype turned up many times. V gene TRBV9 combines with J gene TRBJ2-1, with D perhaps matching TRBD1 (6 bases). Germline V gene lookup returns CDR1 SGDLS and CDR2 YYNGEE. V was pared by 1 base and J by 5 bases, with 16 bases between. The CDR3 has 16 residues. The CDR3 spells CASSVYPRGTNNEQFF. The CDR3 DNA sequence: TGTGCCAGCAGCGTATACCCCAGGGGTACCAACAATGAGCAGTTCTTC.

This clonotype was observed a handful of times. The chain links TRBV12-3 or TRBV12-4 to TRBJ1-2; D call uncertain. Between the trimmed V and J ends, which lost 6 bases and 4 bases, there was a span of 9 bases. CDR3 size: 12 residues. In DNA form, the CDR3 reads TGTGCCAGCAGAGAGGGATCCTATGGCTACACCTTC. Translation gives CASREGSYGYTF.